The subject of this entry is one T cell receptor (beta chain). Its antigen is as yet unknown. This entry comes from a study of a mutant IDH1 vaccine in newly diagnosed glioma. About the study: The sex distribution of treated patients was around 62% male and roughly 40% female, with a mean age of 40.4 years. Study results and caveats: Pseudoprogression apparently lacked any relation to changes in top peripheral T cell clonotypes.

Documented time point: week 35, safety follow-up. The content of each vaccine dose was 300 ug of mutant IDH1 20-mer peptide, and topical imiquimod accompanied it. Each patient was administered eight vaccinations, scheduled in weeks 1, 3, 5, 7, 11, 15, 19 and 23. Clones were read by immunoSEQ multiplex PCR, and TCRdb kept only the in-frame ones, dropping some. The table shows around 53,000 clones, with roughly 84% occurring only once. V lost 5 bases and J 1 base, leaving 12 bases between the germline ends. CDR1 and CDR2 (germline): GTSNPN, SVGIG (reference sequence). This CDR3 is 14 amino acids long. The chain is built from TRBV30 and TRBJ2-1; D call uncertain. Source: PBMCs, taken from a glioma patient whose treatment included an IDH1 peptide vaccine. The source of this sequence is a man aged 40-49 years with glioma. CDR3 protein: CAWDGSVSYNEQFF. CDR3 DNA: TGTGCCTGGGACGGATCGGTGTCCTACAATGAGCAGTTCTTC.